This paragraph covers one TCR beta chain sequence. Clones were sequenced by immunoSEQ multiplex PCR, and TCRdb holds only the in-frame ones, with some missing. The data hold about 79,000 clones, with approximately 92% observed a single time. The sample comes from a study of OX40 agonist ivuxolimab in advanced cancers. The CDR3 spans 16 residues. V lost 1 base and J lost 9, with 19 bases in between. Per germline, CDR1 GTSNPN and CDR2 SVGIG (reference sequence). The specimen was CD4+ or CD8+ T cells sorted from blood, collected in a trial of the OX40 agonist ivuxolimab. The sequence derives from an adult with an advanced solid tumor such as melanoma, head and neck, liver or kidney cancer. The chain recombines TRBV30 with TRBJ1-6, with a weak D call TRBD1 (5 bases). DNA for the CDR3: TGTGCCTGGAGTGAAACCATGGGATGGGGGAGTTCACCCCTCCACTTT. Amino acid sequence: CAWSETMGWGSSPLHF.